This T cell receptor beta chain comes out of a study of cytomegalovirus exposure and HLA in healthy donors. 13 Jbeta primers and 60 Vbeta primers were used for the PCR. Repertoires were generated with immunoSEQ multiplex PCR, while TCRdb's copy carries only in-frame clones and drops some. In total, the table holds 100,000 to 150,000 clones. The trim removed 6 bases at V and 2 bases at J, leaving 7 bases unmatched. CDR1 and CDR2 from the germline V gene are MNHEY and SVGAGI. The CDR3 has 15 residues. Study outcomes and limitations: In terms of immune exposure information, only CMV serostatus was available.

About this clone itself: What it recognizes is unknown.

Material for sequencing was PBMCs. The receptor was isolated from a middle-aged man in good health and CMV-seronegative. The chain uses TRBV6-5 and TRBJ2-1; TRBD2 matches at 7 bases. The CDR3 DNA sequence: TGTGCCAGCAGAAAAGGACTAGATCCCTACAATGAGCAGTTCTTC. Translated: CASRKGLDPYNEQFF.